The clone carrying this T cell receptor (beta chain) was seen at least ten times. Its antigen is undetermined. The data were obtained in a study of CD8 T cells in ankylosing spondylitis. General study findings and limits: Past studies reported some motif variants in reactive arthritis synovial fluid and blood.

For TCR beta, libraries came from quantitative 5'-RACE with molecular barcodes. One entry per CDR3 protein, called by TCRdb with MiXCR from the 5' RACE reads. In the table there are around 13,000 distinct CDR3 sequences, over 2.5% of which are singletons. Trimming stripped 4 bases from V and 0 bases from J, with 11 bases between. Germline CDR1 and CDR2: SGDLS and YYNGEE. The CDR3 runs to 15 residues. The TCR originated in a male donor with ankylosing spondylitis or in good health (not recorded which). Sequencing used blood, either unsorted or a sorted T cell fraction (not recorded which). The chain recombines TRBV9 with TRBJ2-1; D might be TRBD1 (6 bases). This CDR3 reads CASSTDSSSYNEQFF. CDR3 DNA sequence: TGTGCCAGCAGCACGGACAGCAGCTCCTACAATGAGCAGTTCTTC.